This record concerns one T cell receptor (beta chain) sequence. TCRdb's table, derived via immunoSEQ multiplex PCR, lists solely in-frame clones and lacks some. The table has 150,000 or so clones, around 91% seen once. This specimen belongs to a study of T cell responses to AZD1222 COVID-19 vaccine. The CDR3 is 16 amino acids. Trimming removed 5 bases from V and 7 bases from J, with 18 bases in between. Germline V CDR1 and CDR2: SEHNR, FQNEAQ (reference sequence). This sequence originates from an adult in good health. The chain carries TRBV7-9 and TRBJ1-6, with D possibly TRBD1 on 5 matching bases. The starting material was peripheral blood, obtained on day 0 of AZD1222 vaccination. CDR3 loop: CASSPAVWQGNSPLHF. CDR3 DNA: TGTGCCAGCAGCCCCGCCGTATGGCAGGGAAATTCACCCCTCCACTTT.